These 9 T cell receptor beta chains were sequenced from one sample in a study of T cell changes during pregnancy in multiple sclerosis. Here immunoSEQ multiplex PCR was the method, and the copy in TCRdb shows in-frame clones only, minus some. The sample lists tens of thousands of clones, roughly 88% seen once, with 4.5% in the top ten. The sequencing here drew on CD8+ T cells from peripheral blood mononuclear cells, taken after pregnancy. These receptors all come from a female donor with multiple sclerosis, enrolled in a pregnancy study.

The CDR3 DNA is TGTGCCAGCAGCCCCACGACTAGCGGGGGGCGGCAGGATGAGCAGTTCTTC. Its protein product is CASSPTTSGGRQDEQFF. V and J are TRBV11-3 and TRBJ2-1, with TRBD2 identical over 13 bases. With 5 bases clipped from V and 8 bases from J, the junction kept 12 bases outside the gene matches. CDR3 length equals 17 residues. Germline CDR1 and CDR2: SGHNT and YENEEA.

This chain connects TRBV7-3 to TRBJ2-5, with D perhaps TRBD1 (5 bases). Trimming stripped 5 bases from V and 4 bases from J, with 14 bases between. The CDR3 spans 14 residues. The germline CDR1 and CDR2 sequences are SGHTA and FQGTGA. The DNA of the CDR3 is TGTGCCAGCAGCCCCCTAGGGGCCGGAGAGACCCAGTACTTC. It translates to CASSPLGAGETQYF.

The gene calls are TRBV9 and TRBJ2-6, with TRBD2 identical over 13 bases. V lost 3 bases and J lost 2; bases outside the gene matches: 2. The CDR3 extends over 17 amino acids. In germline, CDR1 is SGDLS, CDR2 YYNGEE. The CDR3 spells CASSETSGGPGANVLTF. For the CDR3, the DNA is TGTGCCAGCAGCGAGACTAGCGGGGGGCCTGGGGCCAACGTCCTGACTTTC.

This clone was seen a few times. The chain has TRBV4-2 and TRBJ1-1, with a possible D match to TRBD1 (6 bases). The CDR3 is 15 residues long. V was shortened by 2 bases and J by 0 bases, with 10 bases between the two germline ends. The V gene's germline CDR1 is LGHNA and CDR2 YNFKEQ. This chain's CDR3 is CASSQSTGLNTEAFF. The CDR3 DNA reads TGTGCCAGCAGCCAATCTACAGGGCTGAACACTGAAGCTTTCTTT.

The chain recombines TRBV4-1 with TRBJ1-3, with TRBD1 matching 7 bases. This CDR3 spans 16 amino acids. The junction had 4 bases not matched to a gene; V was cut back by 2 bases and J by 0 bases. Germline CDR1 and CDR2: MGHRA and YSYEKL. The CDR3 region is CASSQHRGDSGNTIYF. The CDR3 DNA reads TGCGCCAGCAGCCAACACAGGGGCGACTCTGGAAACACCATATATTTT.

The CDR3 region is CASSADWQETQYF. DNA for the CDR3: TGTGCCAGCAGCGCGGACTGGCAAGAGACCCAGTACTTC. The V gene is TRBV7-6, the J gene TRBJ2-5; weak D call: TRBD2 (5 bases). The germline V gene has CDR1 SGHVS and CDR2 FNYEAQ. CDR3 length: 13 residues. Deletions cut 5 bases from V and 2 bases from J, with 9 bases between.

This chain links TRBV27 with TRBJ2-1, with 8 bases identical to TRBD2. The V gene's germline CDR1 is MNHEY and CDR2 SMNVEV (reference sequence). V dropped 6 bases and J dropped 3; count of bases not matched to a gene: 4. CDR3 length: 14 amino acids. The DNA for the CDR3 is TGTGCCAGCAGGATTAGCGGGGTCTACAATGAGCAGTTCTTC. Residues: CASRISGVYNEQFF.

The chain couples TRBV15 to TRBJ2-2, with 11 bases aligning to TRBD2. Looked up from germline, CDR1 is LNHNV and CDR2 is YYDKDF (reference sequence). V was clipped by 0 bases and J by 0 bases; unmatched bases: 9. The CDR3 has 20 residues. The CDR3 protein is CATSRDWGLAGGPNTGELFF. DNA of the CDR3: TGTGCCACCAGCAGAGATTGGGGCCTAGCGGGGGGACCGAACACCGGGGAGCTGTTTTTT.

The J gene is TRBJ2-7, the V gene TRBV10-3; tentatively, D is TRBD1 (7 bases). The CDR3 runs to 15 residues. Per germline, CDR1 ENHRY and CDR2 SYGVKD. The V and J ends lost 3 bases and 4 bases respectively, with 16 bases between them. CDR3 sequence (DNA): TGTGCCATCAGTGATCCCCGGGCAGGGGGGTACGAGCAGTACTTC. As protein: CAISDPRAGGYEQYF.